Below are 26 T cell receptor beta chains sequenced from a single sample in a study of cytomegalovirus exposure and HLA in healthy donors. The study ran its PCR with 60 Vbeta and 13 Jbeta primers. Some clones are missing from TCRdb's copy, which holds only in-frame ones; the method was immunoSEQ multiplex PCR. The table records 150,000 to 200,000 clones, approximately 82% of them present only once. Sample: PBMCs. Receptors were obtained from a woman aged 18-29 years in good health and CMV-seropositive.

This chain links TRBV9 with TRBJ2-1, with TRBD2 matching over 14 bases. Germline values: CDR1 SGDLS, CDR2 YYNGEE. Trimming at V came to 2 bases and at J to 7 bases, leaving 5 bases not matched to a gene. The CDR3 length is 16 residues. The CDR3 protein is CASSVHWTSGGNEQFF. The DNA for the CDR3 is TGTGCCAGCAGCGTCCATTGGACTAGCGGGGGGAATGAGCAGTTCTTC.

This clone has only a few counts. J is TRBJ1-2 and V is TRBV28, with 9 nucleotides matching TRBD1. From germline, CDR1 is MDHEN and CDR2 SYDVKM. Unmatched junction bases numbered 8, after V lost 10 bases and J lost 5 bases. The CDR3 has 13 amino acids. CDR3 sequence reads: CAIAGQGLYGYTF. The CDR3 bases are TGTGCCATCGCCGGACAGGGGCTGTATGGCTACACCTTC.

The V call is TRBV5-1, the J call TRBJ2-1, with D perhaps TRBD1 (5 bases). The V end lost 1 base, the J end lost 3 bases, and 8 bases lay between the germline ends. The germline gives CDR1 SGHRS, CDR2 YFSETQ. The CDR3 consists of 14 residues. The CDR3 spells CASSLLRDYNEQFF. CDR3 sequence (DNA): TGCGCCAGCAGCTTGCTCAGGGACTACAATGAGCAGTTCTTC.

Regarding this clone: At one end, the junction sequence differs from germline, possibly due to a read error. The chain employs TRBV27 and TRBJ2-7; weak D call: TRBD2 (5 bases). CDR1 is MNHEY, CDR2 SMNVEV, per germline (reference sequence). The CDR3 runs 13 residues. The CDR3 nucleotides read TGTGTCAGCAGTAGATTTGGAGGCCACGAGCAGTACTTC. Its protein product is CVSSRFGGHEQYF.

V is TRBV27 and J is TRBJ1-2; D remains ambiguous. Germline V gene sequence: CDR1 MNHEY, CDR2 SMNVEV (reference sequence). The CDR3 is made up of 14 amino acids. The V gene lost 2 bases and the J gene lost 0 bases, with 7 bases spanning the gap. In DNA, the CDR3 is TGTGCCAGCAGTTTAACGGGTACTAACTATGGCTACACCTTC. As protein: CASSLTGTNYGYTF.

The chain employs TRBV4-2 and TRBJ2-5; D call uncertain. Trimming shortened V by 0 bases and J by 2 bases, and 7 bases separated the two germline ends. The length of the CDR3 is 14 residues. Germline CDR1 is LGHNA and CDR2 is YNFKEQ. Here the CDR3 reads CASSQERQQETQYF. The DNA for the CDR3 is TGTGCCAGCAGCCAAGAGAGACAACAAGAGACCCAGTACTTC.

The rearrangement uses TRBV7-6 and TRBJ1-6; 7 bases align to TRBD1. Germline V gives CDR1 SGHVS, CDR2 FNYEAQ. The CDR3 totals 15 residues. Trimming removed 5 bases from V and 8 bases from J; junction bases left unmatched: 9. This CDR3 is CASSAPQGVDSPLHF. The CDR3, as DNA: TGTGCCAGCAGCGCCCCCCAGGGGGTAGATTCACCCCTCCACTTT. Complete variable domain (other parts from reference TRBV7-6 and TRBJ1-6): GAGVSQSPRYKVTKRGQDVALRCDPISGHVSLYWYRQALGQGPEFLTYFNYEAQQDKSGLPNDRFSAERPEGSISTLTIQRTEQRDSAMYRCASSAPQGVDSPLHFGNGTRLTVT.

This clone has a single count. The chain uses TRBV5-5 and TRBJ1-5; D not certain. CDR3 length equals 15 residues. The V gene's germline CDR1 is SGHKS and CDR2 YYEKEE (reference sequence). V was cut by 4 bases and J by 3 bases, with 14 bases left in between. CDR3 DNA: TGTGCCAGCAGCCTCGTTGCGGGGTCCAATCAGCCCCAGCATTTT. It encodes CASSLVAGSNQPQHF.

The gene calls are TRBV7-9 and TRBJ2-5; D remains unclear. The germline V gene encodes CDR1 SEHNR and CDR2 FQNEAQ (reference sequence). The CDR3 spans 14 residues. The V end was cut by 5 bases, the J end by 4 bases, with 14 bases between. Here the CDR3 reads CASSLSLSPETQYF. In DNA, the CDR3 is TGTGCCAGCAGCCTTAGCTTGTCCCCAGAGACCCAGTACTTC.

A few counts support this clone. The chain couples TRBV7-3 to TRBJ2-1; 12 positions agree with TRBD2. The CDR3 extends over 16 amino acids. The J segment lost 6 bases and the V segment lost 5 bases, leaving 8 bases of the junction unmatched. Germline CDR1 reads SGHTA; CDR2 reads FQGTGA. The CDR3 DNA sequence: TGTGCCAGCAGCCAACACCTAGCGGGGGGGTTCAATGAGCAGTTCTTC. It encodes CASSQHLAGGFNEQFF.

Turning to this clone: Other DNA sequences from this sample encode an identical CDR3 as well. The rearrangement links TRBV6-5 to TRBJ1-1, with D uncertain. Deletions cut 2 bases from V and 1 base from J, with 5 bases between. CDR1 and CDR2 from the germline V gene are MNHEY and SVGAGI. The CDR3 sequence is 13 residues long. The CDR3 nucleotides read TGTGCCAGCAGTTACGGGAGGAACACTGAAGCTTTCTTT. Its translation: CASSYGRNTEAFF.

In nucleotides, the CDR3 is TGTGCCAGCAGGACCGGCGACTCCCGCACAGATACGCAGTATTTT. Residues: CASRTGDSRTDTQYF. The rearrangement links TRBV6-6 to TRBJ2-3; D is unclear. Germline CDR1 and CDR2: MNHNY and SVGAGI (reference sequence). Trimming shortened V by 6 bases and J by 1 base, and 14 bases separated the two germline ends. The CDR3 totals 15 residues.

CDR3: CASTAGITNEKLFF. The CDR3 DNA is TGTGCCAGCACGGCCGGGATCACTAATGAAAAACTGTTTTTT. V is TRBV19 and J is TRBJ1-4; the D is unclear. V lost 9 bases, J lost 2 bases, and 13 bases lay in between. Germline values: CDR1 LNHDA, CDR2 SQIVND (reference sequence). This CDR3 has 14 residues.

The chain has TRBV2 and TRBJ2-5; 10 bases align to TRBD2. V lost 9 bases, J lost 1 base, and 14 bases stayed unmatched. The CDR3 runs 17 residues. Germline V gene sequence: CDR1 SNHLY, CDR2 FYNNEI. The CDR3 DNA reads as TGTGCCAGTAGCAGGGAGCGGGGGGGCCTAGTCCAAGAGACCCAGTACTTC. Translation: CASSRERGGLVQETQYF.

The chain couples TRBV29-1 to TRBJ1-2; 10 bases align to TRBD1. CDR1 and CDR2 (germline): SQVTM, ANQGSEA. Losses at the gene ends were 7 bases for V and 2 bases for J; bases not matched to a gene: 4. This CDR3 has 13 residues. As DNA, the CDR3 is TGCAGCGGATGGACAGGGGGAAACTATGGCTACACCTTC. It translates to CSGWTGGNYGYTF.

This sequence joins TRBV5-4 and TRBJ2-7; 9 bases map to TRBD2. This CDR3 spans 16 amino acids. V lost 1 base, J lost 2 bases, and 7 bases stayed unmatched. Germline V gene sequence: CDR1 SGHNT, CDR2 YYREEE (reference sequence). The CDR3: CASSLHSAGGAYEQYV. The CDR3 DNA reads TGTGCCAGCAGCTTGCATTCGGCGGGGGGGGCCTACGAGCAGTACGTC.

V is TRBV30 and J is TRBJ2-3, with D possibly TRBD2 on 5 matching bases. CDR1 is GTSNPN, CDR2 SVGIG, per germline (reference sequence). There are 12 residues in the CDR3. Between the trimmed V and J ends, which lost 5 bases and 7 bases, there was a span of 13 bases. The CDR3 DNA sequence: TGTGCCTGGCATTCGGGGTCAAATACGCAGTATTTT. This gives the protein CAWHSGSNTQYF.

V gene TRBV12-5 combines with J gene TRBJ1-1, with D tentatively TRBD1 (6 bases). Per germline, CDR1 LGHNT and CDR2 FRNRAP. V lost 7 bases, J lost 4 bases, and 16 bases lay in between. The CDR3 runs 14 residues. In nucleotides, the CDR3 is TGTGCTAGTGCCGTGGGGGCGAAGGGCACTGAAGCTTTCTTT. Its translation is CASAVGAKGTEAFF.

The gene calls are TRBV5-1 and TRBJ2-1; possibly TRBD2 for D (5 bases). Per the germline V gene, CDR1 is SGHRS and CDR2 is YFSETQ. Trimming stripped 6 bases from V and 5 bases from J, with 15 bases between. The CDR3 has 14 amino acids. The CDR3 bases are TGCGCCAGCAAAAGAGAGCAGAGGGACAATGAGCAGTTCTTC. Translation: CASKREQRDNEQFF.

V usage is TRBV15 and J usage is TRBJ2-2; 15 bases fit TRBD2. This CDR3 is 17 amino acids long. Looked up from germline, CDR1 is LNHNV and CDR2 is YYDKDF (reference sequence). The trim removed 4 bases at V and 7 bases at J, leaving 7 bases unmatched. The CDR3 DNA reads as TGTGCCACCAGCAAAGGACTAGCGGGGGGGCCGGGCGGGGAGCTGTTTTTT. Translation: CATSKGLAGGPGGELFF. Combining the CDR3 with reference TRBV15 and TRBJ2-2 gives the whole variable domain DAMVIQNPRYQVTQFGKPVTLSCSQTLNHNVMYWYQQKSSQAPKLLFHYYDKDFNNEADTPDNFQSRRPNTSFCFLDIRSPGLGDTAMYLCATSKGLAGGPGGELFFGEGSRLTVL.

The V and J genes are TRBV5-8 and TRBJ1-2; D not resolved. The CDR3 runs to 12 residues. Germline loops: CDR1 SGHTS, CDR2 YDEGEE. The germline V and J ends were trimmed by 0 bases and 4 bases, with 4 bases remaining between them. Written as DNA, the CDR3 is TGTGCCAGCAGCTTGGGTATCTATGGCTACACCTTC. Amino acids: CASSLGIYGYTF. Full variable domain (rest looked up from reference TRBV5-8 and TRBJ1-2): EAGVTQSPTHLIKTRGQQATLRCSPISGHTSVYWYQQALGLGLQFLLWYDEGEERNRGNFPPRFSGRQFPNYSSELNVNALELEDSALYLCASSLGIYGYTFGSGTRLTVV.

The chain has TRBV14 and TRBJ1-1, with D unclear. The CDR3 is 14 residues long. Trimming took off 4 bases at V and 1 base at J, with 10 bases between the two ends. CDR1 and CDR2 from the germline V gene are SGHDN and FVKESK. The CDR3 protein is CASSPYQENTEAFF. CDR3 DNA: TGTGCCAGCAGCCCGTACCAGGAGAACACTGAAGCTTTCTTT. Full variable domain (missing parts from reference TRBV14 and TRBJ1-1): EAGVTQFPSHSVIEKGQTVTLRCDPISGHDNLYWYRRVMGKEIKFLLHFVKESKQDESGMPNNRFLAERTGGTYSTLKVQPAELEDSGVYFCASSPYQENTEAFFGQGTRLTVV.

This clone was detected only a few times. This CDR3 is CASSRGGQGNEKLFF. CDR3 DNA sequence: TGTGCCAGCTCCCGCGGGGGACAGGGTAATGAAAAACTGTTTTTT. V and J are TRBV27 and TRBJ1-4, with TRBD1 matching 9 bases. CDR3 length equals 15 residues. CDR1 is MNHEY and CDR2 is SMNVEV in the germline V gene (reference sequence). The ends lost 8 bases at V and 4 bases at J; junction bases unmatched: 8.

V is TRBV4-3 and J is TRBJ1-1; TRBD1 matches 7 bases. With 8 bases clipped from V and 5 bases from J, the junction kept 8 bases outside the gene matches. The V gene's germline CDR1 is LGHNA and CDR2 YSLEER. The CDR3 spans 13 residues. The CDR3 coding sequence is TGCGCCAGCTCTACAACAGGGGAAACTGAAGCTTTCTTT. Translating it yields CASSTTGETEAFF.

J is TRBJ1-4 and V is TRBV25-1; D is perhaps TRBD1 (6 bases). Germline CDR1 is MGHDK and CDR2 is SYGVNS. CDR3 length: 15 residues. Trimming left V 1 base short and J 7 bases short, with 13 bases between. The DNA for the CDR3 is TGTGCCAGCAGTGAATGGGGGGGGCAGGGTGAAAAACTGTTTTTT. Protein product: CASSEWGGQGEKLFF.

The chain combines TRBV7-2 with TRBJ2-3; the match to TRBD2 covers 15 bases. The germline V gene has CDR1 SGHTA and CDR2 FQGNSA. This CDR3 contains 15 residues. J was trimmed by 9 bases and V by 4 bases; bases with no gene match: 5. The CDR3: CASSSGLAGGGTQYF. The CDR3 DNA sequence: TGTGCCAGCAGCTCGGGACTAGCGGGGGGTGGGACGCAGTATTTT.